The rows below give T cell receptor beta chains drawn from one sample of a study of blood T cells in healthy people across ages. One entry per CDR3 protein results from TCRdb running MiXCR on the 5' RACE reads. The sample records 1.5 million to 1.8 million distinct CDR3 sequences, approximately 42% being singletons. The sample consisted of blood. These receptors all come from a woman aged 18-29 years in good health. The CDR3 runs from the conserved cysteine through the conserved F or W.

CDR3aa: CASSPTWEGLGKYGYTF
len: 17
j_gene: TRBJ1-2
v_gene: TRBV7-2

CDR3aa: CASGVNGPDTQYF
len: 13
j_gene: TRBJ2-3
v_gene: TRBV12-5

CDR3aa: CASSQDPSAGDTQYF
len: 15
j_gene: TRBJ2-3
v_gene: TRBV4-3

CDR3aa: CASSWGGPTDTQYF
len: 14
j_gene: TRBJ2-3
v_gene: TRBV4-3

CDR3aa: CASSFAGSGSFGEQFF
len: 16
j_gene: TRBJ2-1
v_gene: TRBV12-3/TRBV12-4

CDR3aa: CASSPRTSGRTYEQYF
len: 16
j_gene: NA
v_gene: TRBV9

CDR3aa: CASSGSRSGTQYF
len: 13
j_gene: TRBJ2-3
v_gene: TRBV6-5

CDR3aa: CSARRHERDNSPLHF
len: 15
j_gene: TRBJ1-6
v_gene: TRBV20-1

CDR3aa: CASTPLGSYGYTF
len: 13
j_gene: TRBJ1-2
v_gene: TRBV6-5

CDR3aa: CASSTLYGYTF
len: 11
j_gene: TRBJ1-2
v_gene: TRBV28

CDR3aa: CAWSTGGASSYEQYF
len: 15
j_gene: TRBJ2-7
v_gene: TRBV30

CDR3aa: CSAPRANKGTGELFF
len: 15
j_gene: TRBJ2-2
v_gene: TRBV20-1

CDR3aa: CASSYETGHSYEQYF
len: 15
j_gene: TRBJ2-7
v_gene: TRBV6-5

CDR3aa: CASSLSGRGGGQPQHF
len: 16
j_gene: TRBJ1-5
v_gene: TRBV27

CDR3aa: CASSRKTGMEYF
len: 12
j_gene: TRBJ2-5
v_gene: TRBV3-1

CDR3aa: CASSFGTAYEQYF
len: 13
j_gene: TRBJ2-7
v_gene: TRBV5-5

CDR3aa: CASSPPRTGGTEQFF
len: 15
j_gene: TRBJ2-1
v_gene: TRBV11-2

CDR3aa: CASSSGLAVATQYF
len: 14
j_gene: TRBJ2-3
v_gene: TRBV7-3

CDR3aa: CASSANLGNEQFF
len: 13
j_gene: TRBJ2-1
v_gene: TRBV25-1

CDR3aa: CASSLMDSSYEQYF
len: 14
j_gene: TRBJ2-7
v_gene: TRBV7-6

CDR3aa: CASTWTVLSNEQFF
len: 14
j_gene: TRBJ2-1
v_gene: TRBV5-1

CDR3aa: CASSDPAPDTQYF
len: 13
j_gene: TRBJ2-3
v_gene: TRBV2

CDR3aa: CASSERQASSYEQYF
len: 15
j_gene: TRBJ2-7
v_gene: TRBV2

CDR3aa: CASSLVTNTGELFF
len: 14
j_gene: TRBJ2-2
v_gene: TRBV7-2

CDR3aa: CASSSPGTGRYERYF
len: 15
j_gene: TRBJ2-4
v_gene: TRBV27

CDR3aa: CASSQGDRDQETQYF
len: 15
j_gene: TRBJ2-5
v_gene: TRBV4-1

CDR3aa: CASSVGGPRDEQFF
len: 14
j_gene: TRBJ2-1
v_gene: TRBV9

CDR3aa: CASSPMGRETQYF
len: 13
j_gene: TRBJ2-5
v_gene: TRBV6-2/TRBV6-3

CDR3aa: CSAKKRGVWATNEQFF
len: 16
j_gene: TRBJ2-1
v_gene: TRBV20-1

CDR3aa: CASSLRPRDRGRYGYTF
len: 17
j_gene: TRBJ1-2
v_gene: TRBV28

CDR3aa: CAWSVDSAYEQYF
len: 13
j_gene: NA
v_gene: TRBV30

CDR3aa: CADDGGGNYGYTF
len: 13
j_gene: TRBJ1-2
v_gene: TRBV7-2

CDR3aa: CASSFSTESYNEQFF
len: 15
j_gene: TRBJ2-1
v_gene: TRBV5-1

CDR3aa: CASSGTGGRREKLFF
len: 15
j_gene: TRBJ1-4
v_gene: TRBV7-9

CDR3aa: CSARDWRPEQYF
len: 12
j_gene: TRBJ2-5
v_gene: TRBV20-1

CDR3aa: CASSDKIQETQYF
len: 13
j_gene: TRBJ2-5
v_gene: TRBV25-1

CDR3aa: CSAQARESTDTQYF
len: 14
j_gene: TRBJ2-3
v_gene: TRBV20-1

CDR3aa: CASRGRGRNEQYF
len: 13
j_gene: NA
v_gene: TRBV11-2

CDR3aa: CASKREAGPTCEQYF
len: 15
j_gene: NA
v_gene: TRBV5-6

CDR3aa: CASRRHGEQYF
len: 11
j_gene: TRBJ2-7
v_gene: TRBV6-2/TRBV6-3

CDR3aa: CAGHSNEQYF
len: 10
j_gene: TRBJ2-5
v_gene: TRBV30

CDR3aa: CASSHFESYTGELFF
len: 15
j_gene: TRBJ2-2
v_gene: TRBV14

CDR3aa: CASSLRGGMNTEAFF
len: 15
j_gene: TRBJ1-1
v_gene: TRBV12-3/TRBV12-4

CDR3aa: CASSYLRIQPQHF
len: 13
j_gene: TRBJ1-5
v_gene: TRBV28

CDR3aa: CASRTGGLVRQPQHF
len: 15
j_gene: TRBJ1-5
v_gene: TRBV12-3/TRBV12-4

CDR3aa: CASSRTSGYTGELFF
len: 15
j_gene: TRBJ2-2
v_gene: TRBV28

CDR3aa: CASRWLAATNTEAFF
len: 15
j_gene: TRBJ1-1
v_gene: TRBV27

CDR3aa: CASTKLAGGSEQYF
len: 14
j_gene: TRBJ2-7
v_gene: TRBV25-1

CDR3aa: CSAMGDRFELEYNEQFF
len: 17
j_gene: TRBJ2-1
v_gene: TRBV20-1

CDR3aa: CSASPQGVDEKLFF
len: 14
j_gene: TRBJ1-4
v_gene: TRBV20-1

CDR3aa: CASSETLRSYNEQFF
len: 15
j_gene: TRBJ2-1
v_gene: TRBV25-1